Sequencing of this T cell receptor beta chain was carried out in a study of shared clonotypes between healthy human individuals. Study-level information: There were three CD4 naive, three CD4 memory, two CD8 naive and one CD8 memory plates per donor. General observations from the study: Memory subsets generally showed smaller estimated richness than naive subsets did. Researchers sampled blood only, noting tissue repertoires likely differ.

Per the germline V gene, CDR1 is SGHNT and CDR2 is YYREEE (reference sequence). Trimming took off 0 bases at V and 1 base at J, with 16 bases between the two ends. The CDR3 has 17 residues. In the case of this clone: Its antigen is as yet unknown.

Using immunoSEQ multiplex PCR, the repertoire was profiled, and TCRdb retains in-frame clones only, with some absent. The table has around 550,000 clones, 90% to 96% seen once. The sequenced sample was naive CD4+ T cells sorted from blood. The subset here: CD45RA+ positively selected. The V call is TRBV5-4, the J call TRBJ2-5, with D possibly TRBD2 on 6 matching bases. The source is a woman in her 30s in good health. This chain's CDR3 is CASSLDGPQEGQETQYF. As DNA, the CDR3 is TGTGCCAGCAGCTTGGACGGACCCCAGGAGGGCCAAGAGACCCAGTACTTC.